These 20 T cell receptor beta chains share one sample of origin, sequenced in a study of blood T cell repertoires in COVID-19. Assay used: immunoSEQ multiplex PCR; TCRdb lists only in-frame clones, some missing. The sample yields over 250,000 clones, approximately 86% seen once. Sample: peripheral blood. These receptors were collected from a woman under 40 with acute or convalescent COVID-19.

V and J are TRBV9 and TRBJ2-5, with 7 bases that match TRBD2. V dropped 0 bases and J dropped 9; count of bases not matched to a gene: 8. Germline V gene data show CDR1 as SGDLS and CDR2 as YYNGEE. The CDR3 runs 14 residues. The CDR3: CASSVAPLAGAQYF. The CDR3, as DNA: TGTGCCAGCAGCGTAGCCCCCCTCGCGGGAGCCCAGTACTTC.

This chain uses TRBV14 with TRBJ2-7, with D maybe TRBD2 (5 bases). CDR1 and CDR2 from the germline V gene are SGHDN and FVKESK. The ends were cut back, 4 bases at V and 6 bases at J, with 22 bases in the middle. CDR3 length equals 16 residues. The DNA of the CDR3 is TGTGCCAGCAGCCCCCGGACTCCCAATGGGCCCTTCGAGCAGTACTTC. It is translated as CASSPRTPNGPFEQYF.

The V gene is TRBV14, the J gene TRBJ1-1; TRBD1 is a possible D gene (5 bases). Deletions cut 5 bases from V and 1 base from J, with 8 bases between. The length of the CDR3 is 13 residues. Germline CDR1 SGHDN, CDR2 FVKESK. As DNA, the CDR3 is TGTGCCAGCAGCTGGGGCCCGAACACTGAAGCTTTCTTT. Protein sequence: CASSWGPNTEAFF.

The chain recombines TRBV5-6 with TRBJ1-1; TRBD1 is a possible D gene (6 bases). Trimming took off 0 bases at V and 5 bases at J, with 14 bases between the two ends. Germline CDR1 SGHDT, CDR2 YYEEEE. The CDR3 has 15 amino acids. The CDR3 sequence: CASSLGIQGLTEAFF. CDR3 coding DNA: TGTGCCAGCAGCTTGGGAATACAGGGTCTGACTGAAGCTTTCTTT.

The chain employs TRBV2 and TRBJ2-2; TRBD2 aligns across 7 bases. From germline, CDR1 is SNHLY and CDR2 FYNNEI. V was pared by 4 bases and J by 6 bases, with 8 bases of the junction left unmatched. The CDR3 runs to 15 residues. The CDR3 loop is CASSVRTSSAGELFF. DNA for the CDR3: TGTGCCAGCAGTGTGAGGACTAGTAGTGCCGGGGAGCTGTTTTTT.

This chain uses TRBV27 with TRBJ2-1; D remains unclear. From germline, CDR1 is MNHEY and CDR2 SMNVEV (reference sequence). The CDR3 is 15 amino acids. V lost 2 bases, J lost 1 base, and 9 bases lay in between. The CDR3 here is CASSLPETSYNEQFF. CDR3 bases: TGTGCCAGCAGTTTACCAGAGACTTCCTACAATGAGCAGTTCTTC.

In nucleotides, the CDR3 is TGTGCCAGCAGCTCCGGGACAGGGGCCATCCAGTCCTACGAGCAGTACTTC. This encodes CASSSGTGAIQSYEQYF. This sequence joins TRBV7-9 and TRBJ2-7; 10 bases agree with TRBD1. The ends lost 4 bases at V and 1 base at J; junction bases unmatched: 10. The CDR3 has 17 amino acids. Looked up from germline, CDR1 is SEHNR and CDR2 is FQNEAQ (reference sequence).

The chain employs TRBV4-3 and TRBJ2-7; D unresolved. This CDR3 spans 14 amino acids. Germline V gene sequence: CDR1 LGHNA, CDR2 YSLEER. V was cut by 4 bases and J by 0 bases, with 10 bases left in between. The CDR3: CASSRAWSSYEQYF. The CDR3, as DNA: TGCGCCAGCAGCCGAGCATGGAGCTCCTACGAGCAGTACTTC.

Concerning this clone: The same CDR3 can be traced to other DNA sequences in this sample. The chain joins TRBV6-5 to TRBJ2-4; the match to TRBD2 covers 8 bases. V dropped 6 bases and J dropped 0; count of bases not matched to a gene: 4. The V gene's germline CDR1 is MNHEY and CDR2 SVGAGI. CDR3 length: 15 amino acids. Here the CDR3 reads CASRTSGLAKNIQYF. For the CDR3, the DNA is TGTGCCAGCAGAACTAGCGGATTAGCCAAAAACATTCAGTACTTC.

This clone has just one count. The chain joins TRBV7-9 to TRBJ2-1; 7 positions match TRBD1. CDR1 and CDR2 (germline): SEHNR, FQNEAQ (reference sequence). The CDR3 length is 15 residues. J lost 3 bases, V lost 5 bases, and 7 bases had no gene match. The DNA of the CDR3 is TGTGCCAGCAGCCCGCGCCCAGGGGGCTACAATGAGCAGTTCTTC. The encoded protein is CASSPRPGGYNEQFF. Full variable domain (missing parts from reference TRBV7-9 and TRBJ2-1): DTGVSQNPRHKITKRGQNVTFRCDPISEHNRLYWYRQTLGQGPEFLTYFQNEAQLEKSRLLSDRFSAERPKGSFSTLEIQRTEQGDSAMYLCASSPRPGGYNEQFFGPGTRLTVL.

V is TRBV11-3 and J is TRBJ2-7; 7 bases line up with TRBD1. This CDR3 is 17 amino acids long. CDR1 SGHNT and CDR2 YENEEA come from the germline V gene. Trimming cost V 1 base and J 1 base; bases outside gene matches: 10. Here the CDR3 DNA reads TGTGCCAGCAGCTTAGTTTCGCTGGGACAGAGATCCTACGAGCAGTACTTC. Its protein product is CASSLVSLGQRSYEQYF.

The V call is TRBV5-7, the J call TRBJ2-7; possible D gene TRBD1, 5 bases. TRBV5-7 is known as an ORF, though its function is uncertain. Trimming removed 5 bases from V and 2 bases from J, with 14 bases in between. The CDR3 consists of 14 residues. The CDR3 bases are TGTGCCAGCAGGGAACAGGACAAGGCCTACGAGCAGTACTTC. Translation: CASREQDKAYEQYF.

The CDR3 loop is CASSRSGSGSDTQYF. The CDR3 region has the DNA TGTGCCAGCAGCCGTAGCGGGAGTGGGTCAGATACGCAGTATTTT. The chain joins TRBV7-3 to TRBJ2-3, with TRBD2 identical over 9 bases. Germline V CDR1 and CDR2: SGHTA, FQGTGA. The CDR3 extends over 15 amino acids. Trimming removed 5 bases from V and 4 bases from J; junction bases left unmatched: 7.

The CDR3 DNA is TGTGCCAGCAGTTTAAGGCGGGGCTCTGGGGCCAACGTCCTGACTTTC. As protein: CASSLRRGSGANVLTF. This sequence joins TRBV27 and TRBJ2-6; TRBD2 is a possible D gene (6 bases). The ends were cut back, 2 bases at V and 0 bases at J, with 8 bases in the middle. The CDR3 length is 16 residues. CDR1 MNHEY and CDR2 SMNVEV come from the germline V gene (reference sequence). The whole variable domain, remainder taken from reference TRBV27 and TRBJ2-6, is EAQVTQNPRYLITVTGKKLTVTCSQNMNHEYMSWYRQDPGLGLRQIYYSMNVEVTDKGDVPEGYKVSRKEKRNFPLILESPSPNQTSLYFCASSLRRGSGANVLTFGAGSRLTVL.

The V gene is TRBV2, the J gene TRBJ2-3, with 10 positions matching TRBD2. V lost 6 bases and J lost 0; bases outside the gene matches: 6. The V gene's germline CDR1 is SNHLY and CDR2 FYNNEI. CDR3 length equals 16 residues. The CDR3 loop reads CASRTLAGASTDTQYF. The CDR3 DNA follows: TGTGCCAGCAGGACCCTAGCGGGAGCTAGCACAGATACGCAGTATTTT.

The chain carries TRBV20-1 and TRBJ2-2; 8 positions match TRBD1. The ends lost 3 bases at V and 6 bases at J; junction bases unmatched: 3. The CDR3 spans 13 residues. CDR1 and CDR2 from the germline V gene are DFQATT and SNEGSKA (reference sequence). CDR3 amino acids: CSASDRGAGELFF. The CDR3 DNA sequence: TGCAGTGCTAGTGACAGGGGTGCCGGGGAGCTGTTTTTT.

The chain links TRBV30 to TRBJ2-5, with D possibly TRBD1 on 6 matching bases. CDR1 GTSNPN and CDR2 SVGIG come from the germline V gene (reference sequence). The germline V and J ends were trimmed by 0 bases and 5 bases, with 16 bases remaining between them. The CDR3 spans 15 residues. Here the CDR3 reads CAWSVQGGRYETQYF. The CDR3 nucleotides read TGTGCCTGGAGTGTACAGGGCGGGCGGTATGAGACCCAGTACTTC.

The chain uses TRBV4-1 and TRBJ1-2, with D uncertain. V was pared by 1 base and J by 8 bases, with 14 bases between. Germline V lookup: CDR1 MGHRA, CDR2 YSYEKL. CDR3 length equals 14 residues. CDR3 nucleotide sequence: TGCGCCAGCAGCCAAGGGAGGGTTCCTAGGGGCTACACCTTC. Encoded protein: CASSQGRVPRGYTF.

Written as DNA, the CDR3 is TGTGCCAGTAGTATAGAGAGCCATAGAACCTTC. The encoded protein is CASSIESHRTF. V gene TRBV19 combines with J gene TRBJ1-2, with D unresolved. Germline V lookup: CDR1 LNHDA, CDR2 SQIVND (reference sequence). The CDR3 spans 11 residues. Trimming took off 0 bases at V and 14 bases at J, with 10 bases between the two ends.

This chain uses TRBV10-3 with TRBJ2-5, with 9 bases that match TRBD2. The germline CDR1 and CDR2 sequences are ENHRY and SYGVKD. Trimming removed 0 bases from V and 1 base from J; junction bases left unmatched: 6. The length of the CDR3 is 17 residues. CDR3 loop: CAISESGAGGRQETQYF. The CDR3 bases are TGTGCCATCAGTGAGTCCGGGGCGGGAGGGCGCCAAGAGACCCAGTACTTC.